This T cell receptor beta chain is drawn from a study of CD8 T cells in Susac syndrome. Germline loops: CDR1 SQVTM, CDR2 ANQGSEA. This CDR3 is built from 17 residues. V was pared by 7 bases and J by 0 bases, with 16 bases of the junction left unmatched. CD8+ and CD4+ T cells from blood underwent TCR beta sequencing, which was carried out in a high-throughput format. The multiple sclerosis controls, all treatment-naive patients, had relapsing-remitting disease that was stable or active. RNA amounts of about 0.5 to 1 ug underwent reverse transcription with random hexamers. Across 54 Vbeta and 13 Jbeta, TCR beta CDR3 was amplified with immunoSEQ multiplex PCR. TCRdb reprocessed the immunoSEQ multiplex PCR reads via MiXCR and lists one record per CDR3 protein. The sample shows 250,000 or so distinct CDR3 sequences, approximately 92% of them seen only once.

V and J are TRBV29-1 and TRBJ1-1, with TRBD1 matching 8 bases. The clonotype was recovered from a human donor with multiple sclerosis. Sequences were obtained from CD4+ T cells from PBMCs. The CDR3 nucleotides are TGCAGCGCTTATAAACGGACAGGGCGGGCAGTGAACACTGAAGCTTTCTTT. Residues: CSAYKRTGRAVNTEAFF.